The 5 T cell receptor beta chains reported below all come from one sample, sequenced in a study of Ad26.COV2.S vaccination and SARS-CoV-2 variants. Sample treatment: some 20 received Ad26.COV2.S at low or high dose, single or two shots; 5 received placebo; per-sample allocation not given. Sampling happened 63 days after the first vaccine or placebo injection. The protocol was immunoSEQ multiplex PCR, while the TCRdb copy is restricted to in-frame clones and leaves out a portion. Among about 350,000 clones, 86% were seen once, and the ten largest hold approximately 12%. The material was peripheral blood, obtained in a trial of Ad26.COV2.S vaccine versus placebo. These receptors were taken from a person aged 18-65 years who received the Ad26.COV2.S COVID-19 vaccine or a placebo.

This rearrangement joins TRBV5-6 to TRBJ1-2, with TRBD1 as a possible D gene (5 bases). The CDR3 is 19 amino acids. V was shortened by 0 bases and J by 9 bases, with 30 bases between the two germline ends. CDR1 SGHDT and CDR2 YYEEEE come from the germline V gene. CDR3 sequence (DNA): TGTGCCAGCAGCTTGGGCGCAGGGAACCCCTCTCGGTCCCGCCTCAGCTACACCTTC. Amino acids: CASSLGAGNPSRSRLSYTF.

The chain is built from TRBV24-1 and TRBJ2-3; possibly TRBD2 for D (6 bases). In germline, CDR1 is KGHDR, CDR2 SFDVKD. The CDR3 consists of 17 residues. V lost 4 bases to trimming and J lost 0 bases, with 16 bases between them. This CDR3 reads CATSESGRPTSTDTQYF. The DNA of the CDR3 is TGTGCCACCAGTGAATCCGGGAGACCGACTAGCACAGATACGCAGTATTTT.

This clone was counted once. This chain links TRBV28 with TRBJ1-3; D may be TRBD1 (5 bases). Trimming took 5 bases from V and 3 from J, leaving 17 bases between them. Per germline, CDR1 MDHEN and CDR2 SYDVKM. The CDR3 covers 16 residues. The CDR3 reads CASSQRGVGYGNTIYF. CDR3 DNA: TGTGCCAGCAGTCAGAGGGGAGTGGGTTATGGAAACACCATATATTTT.

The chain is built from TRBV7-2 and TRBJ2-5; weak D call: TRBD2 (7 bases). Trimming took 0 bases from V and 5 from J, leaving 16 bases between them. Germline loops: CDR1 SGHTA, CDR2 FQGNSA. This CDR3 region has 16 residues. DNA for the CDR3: TGTGCCAGCAGCTTAGCGGCGGGGGCCGGGGGGGAGACCCAGTACTTC. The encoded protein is CASSLAAGAGGETQYF.

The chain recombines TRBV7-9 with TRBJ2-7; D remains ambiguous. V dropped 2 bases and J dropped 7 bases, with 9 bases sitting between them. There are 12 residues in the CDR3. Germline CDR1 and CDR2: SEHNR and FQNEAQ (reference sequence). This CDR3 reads CASSLNVEEQYF. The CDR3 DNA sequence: TGTGCCAGCAGCTTAAACGTGGAAGAGCAGTACTTC.